This T cell receptor beta chain derives from a study of metastatic and nonmetastatic thyroid tumors. Looking at the study overall: A comparison of repertoires was made across blood and tumor or nodule tissue from malignant and benign thyroid patients. Study-level findings and limits: Within blood and tumor, benign nodules reportedly had significantly lower TCR beta diversity than malignant thyroid tumors did.

TCRdb recomputed clones from the PCR reads via MiXCR. In the table there are tens of thousands of clones, under 4.5% of which are singletons. This clone was counted a few times. Antigen unknown. The CDR3 runs to 12 residues. V gave up 2 bases and J gave up 10 bases, with 11 bases separating them. The germline V gene has CDR1 MNHEY and CDR2 SVGEGT. Treatment of any kind had been given to no patient before thyroid surgery. The rearrangement uses TRBV6-2 or TRBV6-3 and TRBJ1-2; possible D gene TRBD1, 5 bases. The TCR was taken from a female donor with papillary thyroid cancer or a benign thyroid nodule (not recorded which). Some clones in this sample may be carry-over from other donors' samples. The material sequenced was blood. Here the CDR3 reads CASSYPGVDYTF. CDR3 in DNA: TGTGCCAGCAGTTACCCGGGGGTCGACTACACCTTC.